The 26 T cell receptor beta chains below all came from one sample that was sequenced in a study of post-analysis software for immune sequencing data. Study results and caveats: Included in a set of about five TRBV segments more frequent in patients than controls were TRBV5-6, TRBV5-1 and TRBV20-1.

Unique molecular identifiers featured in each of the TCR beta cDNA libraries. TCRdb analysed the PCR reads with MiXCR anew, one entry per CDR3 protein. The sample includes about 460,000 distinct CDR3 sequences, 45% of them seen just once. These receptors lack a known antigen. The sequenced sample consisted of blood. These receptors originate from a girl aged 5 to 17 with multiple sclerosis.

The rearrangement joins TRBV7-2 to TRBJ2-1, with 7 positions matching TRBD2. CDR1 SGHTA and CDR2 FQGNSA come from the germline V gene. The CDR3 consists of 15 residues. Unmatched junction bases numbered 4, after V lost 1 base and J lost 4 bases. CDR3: CASSLDSGNYNEQFF. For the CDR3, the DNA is TGTGCCAGCAGCTTAGACAGCGGGAATTACAATGAGCAGTTCTTC.

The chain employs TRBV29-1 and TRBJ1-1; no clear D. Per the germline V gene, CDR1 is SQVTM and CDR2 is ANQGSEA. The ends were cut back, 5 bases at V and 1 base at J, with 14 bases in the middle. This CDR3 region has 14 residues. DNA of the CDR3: TGCAGCGTTAATATAGCCAGCACGAACACTGAAGCTTTCTTT. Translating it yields CSVNIASTNTEAFF.

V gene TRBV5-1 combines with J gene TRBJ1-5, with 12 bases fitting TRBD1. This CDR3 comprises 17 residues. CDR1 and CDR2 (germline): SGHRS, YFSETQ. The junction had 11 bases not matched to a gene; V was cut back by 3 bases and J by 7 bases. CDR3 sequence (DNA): TGCGCCAGCAGCTACGGTCCCGGGACAGGGGGCGGGCAGCCCCAGCATTTT. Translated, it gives CASSYGPGTGGGQPQHF.

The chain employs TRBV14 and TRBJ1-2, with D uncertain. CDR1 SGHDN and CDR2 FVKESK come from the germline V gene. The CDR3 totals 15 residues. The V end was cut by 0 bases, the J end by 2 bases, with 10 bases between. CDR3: CASSQDLGANYGYTF. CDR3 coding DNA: TGTGCCAGCAGCCAAGATTTAGGCGCCAACTATGGCTACACCTTC.

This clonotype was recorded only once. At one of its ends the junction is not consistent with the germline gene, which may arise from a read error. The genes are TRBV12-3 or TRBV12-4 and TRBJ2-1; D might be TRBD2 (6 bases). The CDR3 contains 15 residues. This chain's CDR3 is CAGSSGGNSYNEQFF. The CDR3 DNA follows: TGTGCCGGCAGTTCTGGCGGGAACTCCTACAATGAGCAGTTCTTC.

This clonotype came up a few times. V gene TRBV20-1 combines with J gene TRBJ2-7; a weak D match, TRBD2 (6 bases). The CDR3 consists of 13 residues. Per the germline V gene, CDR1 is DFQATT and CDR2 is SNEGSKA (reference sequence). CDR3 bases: TGCGGTGTCGGAGCTAGCGACTTCTACGAGCAGTACTTC. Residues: CGVGASDFYEQYF.

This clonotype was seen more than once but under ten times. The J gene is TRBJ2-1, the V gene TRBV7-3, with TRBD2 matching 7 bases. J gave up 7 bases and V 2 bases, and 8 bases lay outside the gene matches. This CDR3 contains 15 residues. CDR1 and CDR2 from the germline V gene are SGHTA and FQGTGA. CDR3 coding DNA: TGTGCCAGCAGCTTAGATGCGGGAGCGAGTAATGAGCAGTTCTTC. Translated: CASSLDAGASNEQFF.

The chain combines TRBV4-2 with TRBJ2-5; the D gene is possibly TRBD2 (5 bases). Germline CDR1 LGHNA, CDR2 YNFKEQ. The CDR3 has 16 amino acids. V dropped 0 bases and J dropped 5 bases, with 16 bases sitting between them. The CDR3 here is CASSQDLALRAETQYF. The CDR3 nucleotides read TGTGCCAGCAGCCAAGATTTAGCGCTCAGAGCGGAGACCCAGTACTTC.

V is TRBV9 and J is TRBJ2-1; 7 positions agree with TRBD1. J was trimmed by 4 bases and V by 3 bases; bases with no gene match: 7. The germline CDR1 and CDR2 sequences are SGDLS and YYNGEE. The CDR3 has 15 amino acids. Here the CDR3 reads CASSDEGAAYNEQFF. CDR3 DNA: TGTGCCAGCAGCGACGAGGGGGCAGCTTACAATGAGCAGTTCTTC.

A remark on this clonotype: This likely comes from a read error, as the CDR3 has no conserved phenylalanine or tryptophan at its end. The CDR3 sequence is CASSFGLSGTYEQYC. CDR3 coding DNA: TGTGCCAGCAGTTTTGGGCTTAGCGGCACCTACGAGCAGTACTGC. The chain links TRBV28 to TRBJ2-7; possibly TRBD2 for D (6 bases). The germline V gene has CDR1 MDHEN and CDR2 SYDVKM. Trimming pared 3 bases from V and 2 bases from J, leaving 14 bases between. This CDR3 spans 15 amino acids.

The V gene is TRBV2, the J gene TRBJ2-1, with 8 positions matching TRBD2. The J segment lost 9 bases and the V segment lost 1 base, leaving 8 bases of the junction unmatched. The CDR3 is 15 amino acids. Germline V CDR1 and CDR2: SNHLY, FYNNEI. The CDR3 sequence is CASSEDGRAFGEQFF. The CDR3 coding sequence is TGTGCCAGCAGTGAAGACGGGAGGGCATTCGGTGAGCAGTTCTTC.

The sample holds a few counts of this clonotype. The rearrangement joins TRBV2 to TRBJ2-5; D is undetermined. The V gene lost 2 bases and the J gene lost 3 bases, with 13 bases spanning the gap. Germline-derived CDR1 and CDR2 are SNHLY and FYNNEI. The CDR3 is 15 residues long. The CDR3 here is CASSELTADKETQYF. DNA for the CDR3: TGTGCCAGCAGTGAATTGACGGCGGATAAAGAGACCCAGTACTTC.

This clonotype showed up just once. CDR3 amino acids: CASSSGGIRQETQYF. CDR3 in DNA: TGTGCCAGCAGTTCCGGCGGGATTAGGCAAGAGACCCAGTACTTC. This chain links TRBV6-6 with TRBJ2-7, with D perhaps matching TRBD2 (6 bases). The J call could be wrong; TRBJ2-5 is a better fit for the DNA end. CDR3 length: 15 residues. CDR1 and CDR2 (germline): MNHNY, SVGAGI (reference sequence).

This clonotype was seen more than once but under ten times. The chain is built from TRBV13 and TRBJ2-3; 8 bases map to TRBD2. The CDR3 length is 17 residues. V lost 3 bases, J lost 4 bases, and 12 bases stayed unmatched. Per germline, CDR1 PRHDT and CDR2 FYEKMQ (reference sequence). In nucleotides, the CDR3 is TGTGCCAGCAGCTTTGGCTACTATAGCGGGACCCCAGATACGCAGTATTTT. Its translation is CASSFGYYSGTPDTQYF.

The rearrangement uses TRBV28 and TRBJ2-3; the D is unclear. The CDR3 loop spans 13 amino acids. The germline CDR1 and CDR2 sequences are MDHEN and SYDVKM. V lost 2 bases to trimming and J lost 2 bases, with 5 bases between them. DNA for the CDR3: TGTGCCAGCAGTTTAACCTTCACAGATACGCAGTATTTT. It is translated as CASSLTFTDTQYF.

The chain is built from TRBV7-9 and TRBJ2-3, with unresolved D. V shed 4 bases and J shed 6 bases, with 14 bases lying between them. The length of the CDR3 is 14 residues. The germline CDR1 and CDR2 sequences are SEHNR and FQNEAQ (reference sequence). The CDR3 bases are TGTGCCAGCAGCTCCTGGGCGGCCTCCGATACGCAGTATTTT. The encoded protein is CASSSWAASDTQYF.

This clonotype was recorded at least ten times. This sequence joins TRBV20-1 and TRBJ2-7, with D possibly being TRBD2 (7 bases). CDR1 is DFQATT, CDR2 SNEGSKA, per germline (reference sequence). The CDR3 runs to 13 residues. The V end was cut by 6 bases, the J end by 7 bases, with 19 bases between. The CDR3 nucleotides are TGCAGTGCCGTAGGGGGGGCTAAGAAGGAGCAGTACTTC. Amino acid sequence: CSAVGGAKKEQYF.

CDR3 sequence reads: CASSSPNEKLFF. As DNA, the CDR3 is TGTGCCAGCAGCTCCCCTAATGAAAAACTGTTTTTT. This chain connects TRBV7-2 to TRBJ1-4, with unresolved D. CDR3 length equals 12 residues. The germline V gene encodes CDR1 SGHTA and CDR2 FQGNSA. The V end lost 4 bases, the J end lost 3 bases, and 3 bases lay between the germline ends.

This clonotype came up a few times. The CDR3 region is CASSSSLLTSHEQFF. The CDR3 nucleotides are TGCGCCAGCAGCTCTTCTCTCCTGACTAGTCATGAGCAGTTCTTC. This chain joins TRBV5-1 and TRBJ2-1; a weak D match, TRBD2 (6 bases). Germline values: CDR1 SGHRS, CDR2 YFSETQ. The CDR3 spans 15 residues. V shed 3 bases and J shed 8 bases, with 18 bases lying between them.

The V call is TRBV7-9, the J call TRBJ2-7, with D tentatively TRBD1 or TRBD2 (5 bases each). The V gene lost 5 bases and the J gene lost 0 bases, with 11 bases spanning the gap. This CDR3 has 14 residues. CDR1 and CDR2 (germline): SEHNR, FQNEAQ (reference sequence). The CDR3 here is CASSTRGHSYEQYF. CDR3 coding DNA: TGTGCCAGCAGCACCCGGGGCCACTCCTACGAGCAGTACTTC.

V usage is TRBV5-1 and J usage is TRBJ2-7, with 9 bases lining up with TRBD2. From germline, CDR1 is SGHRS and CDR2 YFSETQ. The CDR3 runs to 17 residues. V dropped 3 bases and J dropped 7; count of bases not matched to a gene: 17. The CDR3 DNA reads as TGCGCCAGCAGCTCCGGGACAGCGGGAGGTCTCTCTGGTGAGCAGTACTTC. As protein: CASSSGTAGGLSGEQYF.

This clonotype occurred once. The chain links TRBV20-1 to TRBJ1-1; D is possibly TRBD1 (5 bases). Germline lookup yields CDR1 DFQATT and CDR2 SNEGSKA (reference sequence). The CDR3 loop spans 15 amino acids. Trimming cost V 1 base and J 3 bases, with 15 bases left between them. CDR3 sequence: CSARALRGADTEAFF. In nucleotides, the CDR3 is TGCAGTGCTAGAGCCTTGAGAGGGGCCGACACTGAAGCTTTCTTT.

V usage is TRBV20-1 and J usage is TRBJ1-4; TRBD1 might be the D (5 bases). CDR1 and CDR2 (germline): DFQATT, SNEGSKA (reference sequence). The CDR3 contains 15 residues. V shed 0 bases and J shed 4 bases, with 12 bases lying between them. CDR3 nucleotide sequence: TGCAGTGCTAGAGATATGGGACGGATTAATGAAAAACTGTTTTTT. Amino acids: CSARDMGRINEKLFF.

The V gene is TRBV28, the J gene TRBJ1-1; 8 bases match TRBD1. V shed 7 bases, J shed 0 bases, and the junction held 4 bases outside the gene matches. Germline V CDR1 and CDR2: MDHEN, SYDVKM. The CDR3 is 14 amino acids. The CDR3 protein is CASKKQGVNTEAFF. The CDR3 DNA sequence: TGTGCCAGCAAGAAACAGGGGGTGAACACTGAAGCTTTCTTT.

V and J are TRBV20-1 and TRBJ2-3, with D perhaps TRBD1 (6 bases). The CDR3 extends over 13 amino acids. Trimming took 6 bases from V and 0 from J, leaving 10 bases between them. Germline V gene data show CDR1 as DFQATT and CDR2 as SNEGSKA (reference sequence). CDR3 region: CSAQGTSTDTQYF. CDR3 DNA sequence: TGCAGTGCACAGGGAACTAGCACAGATACGCAGTATTTT.

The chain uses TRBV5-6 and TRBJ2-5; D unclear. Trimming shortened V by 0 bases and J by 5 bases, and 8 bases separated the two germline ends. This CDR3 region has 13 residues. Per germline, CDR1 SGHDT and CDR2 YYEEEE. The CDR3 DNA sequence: TGTGCCAGCAGCTTGGCTAGTCCCGAGACCCAGTACTTC. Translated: CASSLASPETQYF.